This T cell receptor beta chain was retrieved from a study of T-cell memory formation after mild COVID-19. Study in general: In these data, TCR clusters were largely donor specific.

Constant-segment primers were used for 5'RACE, and the resulting TCR alpha and TCR beta cDNA libraries carried sample barcodes and UMIs. MiXCR, run by TCRdb on the 5' RACE reads, gives a single entry per CDR3 protein. Of 350,000 to 500,000 distinct CDR3 sequences in the sample, roughly 20% were seen once. Study-level results: Chiefly within CM and EM were the contracting CD4+ clones; CD8+ ones were within EMRA. Contracting clones from day 15 to 85 showed balanced CD4/CD8; later expanders favored CD4+.

The CDR3 length is 14 residues. Germline trimming cut 3 bases from V and 9 bases from J; bases unmatched to any gene: 6. CDR1 KGHDR and CDR2 SFDVKD come from the germline V gene. There are many counts of this clonotype. Its antigen is as yet unknown. The V and J genes are TRBV24-1 and TRBJ1-2; 10 nucleotides align to TRBD1. The sequence was collected from an adult woman who had mild COVID-19 (a few samples of this study predate the infection). Cell type and time point are not known. Material: PBMCs or a T cell subset sorted from them (not recorded which). The CDR3 is CATSDDRGRGRYTF. In nucleotides, the CDR3 is TGTGCCACCAGTGATGACAGGGGGCGCGGACGCTACACCTTC.